The 20 T cell receptor beta chains presented below share a single source sample, sequenced in a study of blood T cell repertoires in COVID-19. Assay used: immunoSEQ multiplex PCR; TCRdb lists only in-frame clones, some missing. The data contain some 30,000 clones, about 82% of them singletons. The sample was peripheral blood. These receptors came from a man in his 60s with active COVID-19.

CDR3 amino acids: CASSLLEGEQFF. The CDR3 coding sequence is TGTGCCAGCAGCCTCTTGGAGGGCGAGCAGTTCTTC. The J gene is TRBJ2-1, the V gene TRBV7-8, with D maybe TRBD2 (6 bases). Trimming removed 5 bases from V and 10 bases from J, with 12 bases in between. The CDR3 is 12 residues long. CDR1 and CDR2 (germline): SGHVS, FQNEAQ.

The rearrangement links TRBV19 to TRBJ1-2; TRBD1 matches at 11 bases. Germline-derived CDR1 and CDR2 are LNHDA and SQIVND (reference sequence). CDR3 length: 15 residues. J gave up 4 bases and V 8 bases, and 9 bases lay outside the gene matches. For the CDR3, the DNA is TGTGCCAGTGAGAAACGGGGGACAGGGGGCTATGGCTACACCTTC. Amino acid sequence: CASEKRGTGGYGYTF.

This rearrangement joins TRBV5-8 to TRBJ2-3; D is perhaps TRBD1 (5 bases). This CDR3 contains 16 residues. The germline V gene encodes CDR1 SGHTS and CDR2 YDEGEE. Trimming shortened V by 0 bases and J by 1 base, and 12 bases separated the two germline ends. CDR3 sequence (DNA): TGTGCCAGCAGCTTGGTAATAGGGGTTGGCACAGATACGCAGTATTTT. Encoded protein: CASSLVIGVGTDTQYF. Full variable domain (remainder filled in from reference TRBV5-8 and TRBJ2-3): EAGVTQSPTHLIKTRGQQATLRCSPISGHTSVYWYQQALGLGLQFLLWYDEGEERNRGNFPPRFSGRQFPNYSSELNVNALELEDSALYLCASSLVIGVGTDTQYFGPGTRLTVL.

The CDR3 loop is CASSLGLEGTQYF. The CDR3 DNA sequence: TGTGCCAGCAGCTTAGGACTAGAGGGCACGCAGTATTTT. This chain joins TRBV7-3 and TRBJ2-3; TRBD2 matches 7 bases. Per germline, CDR1 SGHTA and CDR2 FQGTGA. V shed 2 bases, J shed 9 bases, and the junction held 5 bases outside the gene matches. This CDR3 has 13 residues.

The chain carries TRBV7-8 and TRBJ2-7; the match to TRBD2 covers 8 bases. Germline V gene data show CDR1 as SGHVS and CDR2 as FQNEAQ. The CDR3 runs 17 residues. V gave up 1 base and J gave up 8 bases; unmatched junction bases: 16. CDR3 residues: CASSLVGSGVRPLKQYF. The DNA for the CDR3 is TGTGCCAGCAGCTTAGTGGGTAGCGGGGTCCGGCCGCTGAAGCAGTACTTC.

The CDR3 spells CASSINLAGGKRKTQYF. The CDR3 DNA reads as TGTGCCAGCAGCATCAACCTAGCGGGAGGGAAGAGGAAGACCCAGTACTTC. The gene calls are TRBV13 and TRBJ2-5; 12 positions match TRBD2. Germline V gene data show CDR1 as PRHDT and CDR2 as FYEKMQ (reference sequence). The CDR3 covers 17 residues. V dropped 5 bases and J dropped 6; count of bases not matched to a gene: 13.

The V and J genes are TRBV11-2 and TRBJ2-3; possibly TRBD2 for D (6 bases). Germline lookup yields CDR1 SGHAT and CDR2 FQNNGV. The V and J ends lost 4 bases and 0 bases respectively, with 11 bases between them. The CDR3 has 15 residues. CDR3 loop: CASSWGDTSTDTQYF. The CDR3 DNA sequence: TGTGCCAGCAGCTGGGGGGATACTAGCACAGATACGCAGTATTTT.

This rearrangement joins TRBV19 to TRBJ2-2; 9 bases line up with TRBD2. From germline, CDR1 is LNHDA and CDR2 SQIVND (reference sequence). The CDR3 loop spans 19 amino acids. J gave up 1 base and V 3 bases, and 12 bases lay outside the gene matches. The CDR3 reads CASSMSAGGPLLNTGELFF. CDR3 sequence (DNA): TGTGCCAGTAGTATGTCGGCGGGAGGGCCCCTTTTGAACACCGGGGAGCTGTTTTTT.

This chain joins TRBV10-2 and TRBJ1-5; D is possibly TRBD1 (5 bases). Germline V gene data show CDR1 as WSHSY and CDR2 as SAAADI. The CDR3 sequence is 16 residues long. The germline V and J ends were trimmed by 6 bases and 2 bases, with 17 bases remaining between them. The CDR3 here is CASSGGYRGGNQPQHF. CDR3 DNA sequence: TGCGCCAGCAGCGGTGGGTATAGGGGCGGCAATCAGCCCCAGCATTTT.

The rearrangement uses TRBV28 and TRBJ2-2, with TRBD1 matching 9 bases. The CDR3 sequence is 16 residues long. V was clipped by 7 bases and J by 6 bases; unmatched bases: 12. Per the germline V gene, CDR1 is MDHEN and CDR2 is SYDVKM. CDR3 sequence: CASIETGTGKPGELFF. The DNA of the CDR3 is TGTGCCAGCATAGAAACCGGGACAGGGAAGCCCGGGGAGCTGTTTTTT.

This clone is a singleton in its sample. CDR3 coding DNA: TGTGCCAGCAGTGAAAATGGGGCGGCTACGCAGTATTTT. Protein sequence: CASSENGAATQYF. J is TRBJ2-3 and V is TRBV2; the D gene is possibly TRBD1 (5 bases). The CDR3 loop spans 13 amino acids. V shed 2 bases and J shed 8 bases, with 11 bases lying between them. The germline V gene has CDR1 SNHLY and CDR2 FYNNEI.

This chain connects TRBV10-3 to TRBJ1-2; the match to TRBD1 covers 11 bases. The germline V gene encodes CDR1 ENHRY and CDR2 SYGVKD. V was clipped by 0 bases and J by 8 bases; unmatched bases: 11. The CDR3 contains 17 residues. CDR3 bases: TGTGCCATCAGTGAGTCCGGGGGGACAGGGGGTTTTCCCGGCTACACCTTC. Its translation is CAISESGGTGGFPGYTF.

CDR3 sequence (DNA): TGTGCCAGCAGGACAGGGGAGCAGACCCAGTACTTC. It specifies CASRTGEQTQYF. The chain has TRBV2 and TRBJ2-5, with 8 bases identical to TRBD1. Trimming removed 6 bases from V and 6 bases from J; junction bases left unmatched: 3. The CDR3 has 12 amino acids. Germline CDR1 and CDR2: SNHLY and FYNNEI.

The chain links TRBV9 to TRBJ2-1; 8 bases are shared with TRBD2. With V trimmed by 5 bases and J by 4 bases, 8 bases remained unmatched. Germline CDR1 reads SGDLS; CDR2 reads YYNGEE. The CDR3 length is 15 residues. Written as DNA, the CDR3 is TGTGCCAGCAGTGGGACTAGTCAGGGGTACAATGAGCAGTTCTTC. Its protein is CASSGTSQGYNEQFF.

The CDR3 here is CASGPDSGRLVTGELFF. CDR3 nucleotide sequence: TGTGCCAGCGGCCCGGACAGCGGGAGGCTCGTCACCGGGGAGCTGTTTTTT. The J gene is TRBJ2-2, the V gene TRBV27; 9 bases fit TRBD2. Germline lookup yields CDR1 MNHEY and CDR2 SMNVEV (reference sequence). This CDR3 is built from 17 residues. V trimming: 8 bases; J trimming: 4 bases; junction bases outside the gene matches: 14.

The chain links TRBV11-2 to TRBJ2-7; a weak D match, TRBD1 (6 bases). V was clipped by 4 bases and J by 7 bases, with 17 bases between them. Germline-derived CDR1 and CDR2 are SGHAT and FQNNGV. This CDR3 is 14 amino acids long. Written as DNA, the CDR3 is TGTGCCAGCAGCTACCACAGGGACCGACTTGAGCAGTACTTC. Residues: CASSYHRDRLEQYF.

V is TRBV28 and J is TRBJ1-2; 10 nucleotides agree with TRBD1. Germline V gene lookup returns CDR1 MDHEN and CDR2 SYDVKM. Trimming took 3 bases from V and 3 from J; bases not matched to a gene: 4. The CDR3 is 15 amino acids. For the CDR3, the DNA is TGTGCCAGCAGTTTCTTGGACAGGGGGTACTATGGCTACACCTTC. As protein: CASSFLDRGYYGYTF.

The chain links TRBV5-1 to TRBJ2-2, with TRBD2 matching over 10 bases. CDR3 size: 16 residues. V lost 2 bases, J lost 4 bases, and 5 bases stayed unmatched. The V gene's germline CDR1 is SGHRS and CDR2 YFSETQ. The CDR3 loop is CASSFLSGRGTGELFF. The CDR3 nucleotides are TGCGCCAGCAGCTTCCTGAGCGGGAGGGGCACCGGGGAGCTGTTTTTT.

The chain uses TRBV5-1 and TRBJ2-5; 7 nucleotides line up with TRBD2. The V and J ends lost 2 bases and 5 bases, in that order; junction bases with no gene match: 9. This CDR3 has 15 residues. Germline V gene data show CDR1 as SGHRS and CDR2 as YFSETQ. CDR3: CASSFDPGGWETQYF. The CDR3, as DNA: TGCGCCAGCAGCTTTGACCCGGGAGGCTGGGAGACCCAGTACTTC. The whole variable domain, remainder taken from reference TRBV5-1 and TRBJ2-5, is KAGVTQTPRYLIKTRGQQVTLSCSPISGHRSVSWYQQTPGQGLQFLFEYFSETQRNKGNFPGRFSGRQFSNSRSEMNVSTLELGDSALYLCASSFDPGGWETQYFGPGTRLLVL.

J is TRBJ1-1 and V is TRBV6-6; 9 bases are shared with TRBD1. Germline CDR1 is MNHNY and CDR2 is SVGAGI (reference sequence). The CDR3 contains 14 residues. J gave up 7 bases and V 7 bases, and 10 bases lay outside the gene matches. CDR3 loop: CASTSGTGYNEAFF. The DNA of the CDR3 is TGTGCCAGCACCTCCGGGACAGGGTATAATGAAGCTTTCTTT.